Listed here are 11 T cell receptor beta chains from one sample, sequenced in a study of blood T cell repertoires in COVID-19. TCRdb's table, derived via immunoSEQ multiplex PCR, lists solely in-frame clones and lacks some. The sample holds a few hundred thousand clones; approximately 90% are singletons and the top ten take 3.5% to 4%. Sequencing was carried out using peripheral blood. These receptors were taken from a man aged 18 to 30 with active or convalescent COVID-19.

The chain combines TRBV10-3 with TRBJ1-3; TRBD1 aligns across 10 bases. The CDR3 is 14 residues long. J gave up 2 bases and V 6 bases, and 1 base lay outside the gene matches. Germline V gene sequence: CDR1 ENHRY, CDR2 SYGVKD. DNA for the CDR3: TGTGCCATCAGGGGGACAGGGGCTGGAAACACCATATATTTT. This sequence encodes CAIRGTGAGNTIYF.

This sequence joins TRBV2 and TRBJ1-1; possible D gene TRBD1, 5 bases. The V gene lost 7 bases and the J gene lost 1 base, with 13 bases spanning the gap. The CDR3 is 14 amino acids. The germline V gene encodes CDR1 SNHLY and CDR2 FYNNEI. The CDR3 DNA is TGTGCCAGCACCTACGGGGGGGAGAACACTGAAGCTTTCTTT. Its protein is CASTYGGENTEAFF.

The count of this clone is one. The chain is built from TRBV5-6 and TRBJ1-1, with TRBD1 matching over 8 bases. In germline, CDR1 is SGHDT, CDR2 YYEEEE. The CDR3 runs to 13 residues. V was pared by 4 bases and J by 6 bases, with 5 bases of the junction left unmatched. The CDR3 spells CASSRTGWAEAFF. As DNA, the CDR3 is TGTGCCAGCAGCAGGACAGGGTGGGCTGAAGCTTTCTTT. The whole variable domain, filled in from reference TRBV5-6 and TRBJ1-1, reads DAGVTQSPTHLIKTRGQQVTLRCSPKSGHDTVSWYQQALGQGPQFIFQYYEEEERQRGNFPDRFSGHQFPNYSSELNVNALLLGDSALYLCASSRTGWAEAFFGQGTRLTVV.

V gene TRBV7-3 combines with J gene TRBJ2-1; 7 nucleotides agree with TRBD2. This CDR3 comprises 15 residues. V lost 1 base and J lost 7; bases outside the gene matches: 7. CDR1 is SGHTA and CDR2 is FQGTGA in the germline V gene. For the CDR3, the DNA is TGTGCCAGCAGCTTAAGCGGGGGATATGGTAATGAGCAGTTCTTC. It translates to CASSLSGGYGNEQFF.

This sequence joins TRBV19 and TRBJ1-6; no definite D call. The germline V gene has CDR1 LNHDA and CDR2 SQIVND (reference sequence). The ends were cut back, 0 bases at V and 4 bases at J, with 13 bases in the middle. The CDR3 runs 17 residues. The CDR3 protein is CASSIEGSTGYNSPLHF. The CDR3 nucleotides are TGTGCCAGTAGTATAGAAGGGTCCACGGGATATAATTCACCCCTCCACTTT.

The chain carries TRBV19 and TRBJ2-5; D is possibly TRBD2 (5 bases). CDR1 LNHDA and CDR2 SQIVND come from the germline V gene (reference sequence). V was shortened by 3 bases and J by 1 base, with 6 bases between the two germline ends. CDR3 length: 13 amino acids. The CDR3: CASSIGGQETQYF. The CDR3 DNA reads TGTGCCAGTAGTATCGGAGGCCAAGAGACCCAGTACTTC.

CDR3 region: CASSLERTGWWETQYF. CDR3 nucleotide sequence: TGTGCCAGCAGCTTAGAGAGGACAGGGTGGTGGGAGACCCAGTACTTC. This chain joins TRBV7-2 and TRBJ2-5; TRBD1 matches at 8 bases. The CDR3 contains 16 residues. V gave up 1 base and J gave up 5 bases; unmatched junction bases: 9. Germline loops: CDR1 SGHTA, CDR2 FQGNSA.

A word on this clone: The same CDR3 arises from other DNA sequences in this sample as well. The CDR3 sequence: CASSLGQGGGYTF. CDR3 in DNA: TGCGCCAGCAGCTTGGGACAGGGTGGTGGCTACACCTTC. The chain joins TRBV5-1 to TRBJ1-2, with 7 nucleotides matching TRBD1. The CDR3 is made up of 13 amino acids. Germline CDR1 and CDR2: SGHRS and YFSETQ. The V gene end was trimmed by 0 bases and the J gene end by 7 bases; junction bases not matched to a gene: 3.

V usage is TRBV12-5 and J usage is TRBJ2-3; the D gene is possibly TRBD1 (5 bases). This CDR3 spans 15 amino acids. Germline loops: CDR1 LGHNT, CDR2 FRNRAP. Trimming shortened V by 3 bases and J by 2 bases, and 12 bases separated the two germline ends. The chain's CDR3 is CASGFRTTFTDTQYF. In DNA form, the CDR3 reads TGTGCTAGTGGTTTCAGGACAACTTTCACAGATACGCAGTATTTT.

This chain connects TRBV7-3 to TRBJ2-7, with TRBD1 identical over 9 bases. This CDR3 comprises 15 residues. Germline assignment: CDR1 SGHTA and CDR2 FQGTGA. V lost 5 bases and J lost 6; bases outside the gene matches: 11. In DNA form, the CDR3 reads TGTGCCAGCAGCCAACAGGGGGCTCCCTTACTCGAGCAGTACTTC. Encoded protein: CASSQQGAPLLEQYF. Based on the CDR3 plus reference TRBV7-3 and TRBJ2-7, the full variable domain is GAGVSQTPSNKVTEKGKYVELRCDPISGHTALYWYRQSLGQGPEFLIYFQGTGAADDSGLPNDRFFAVRPEGSVSTLKIQRTERGDSAVYLCASSQQGAPLLEQYFGPGTRLTVT.

The rearrangement links TRBV2 to TRBJ1-1, with D possibly TRBD1 on 6 matching bases. The germline V gene encodes CDR1 SNHLY and CDR2 FYNNEI. The CDR3 loop spans 14 amino acids. Trimming pared 2 bases from V and 6 bases from J, leaving 13 bases between. CDR3 region: CASSEPSGTPEAFF. The DNA of the CDR3 is TGTGCCAGCAGTGAACCCTCCGGGACACCTGAAGCTTTCTTT.